This T cell receptor beta chain was recorded in a study of OX40 agonist ivuxolimab in advanced cancers. This clone occurred once. Its antigen is as yet unknown. Clones were read by immunoSEQ multiplex PCR, and TCRdb kept only the in-frame ones, dropping some. The sample lists about 79,000 clones, about 85% seen once, with around 4.2% in the top ten. Study observations and caveats: There were, on average, more expanded clones in CD8+ T cells than in CD4+. Dose levels from 0.1 to 3.0 mg/kg saw CD4+ and CD8+ blood T cells expand clonally by week 6.

Trimming cost V 3 bases and J 4 bases, with 16 bases left between them. The CDR3 totals 15 residues. The germline gives CDR1 SGHNT, CDR2 YYREEE (reference sequence). The cohort excluded patients with autoimmune disease history or systemic immunosuppression. The sequences come from CD4+ or CD8+ T cells sorted from blood, collected in a trial of the OX40 agonist ivuxolimab. The chain couples TRBV5-4 to TRBJ2-5; D may be TRBD1 (6 bases). This clonotype was sampled from an adult with an advanced solid tumor such as melanoma, head and neck, liver or kidney cancer. Here the CDR3 reads CASSSPGQGGETQYF. In nucleotides, the CDR3 is TGTGCCAGCAGCTCGCCTGGTCAAGGGGGAGAGACCCAGTACTTC.